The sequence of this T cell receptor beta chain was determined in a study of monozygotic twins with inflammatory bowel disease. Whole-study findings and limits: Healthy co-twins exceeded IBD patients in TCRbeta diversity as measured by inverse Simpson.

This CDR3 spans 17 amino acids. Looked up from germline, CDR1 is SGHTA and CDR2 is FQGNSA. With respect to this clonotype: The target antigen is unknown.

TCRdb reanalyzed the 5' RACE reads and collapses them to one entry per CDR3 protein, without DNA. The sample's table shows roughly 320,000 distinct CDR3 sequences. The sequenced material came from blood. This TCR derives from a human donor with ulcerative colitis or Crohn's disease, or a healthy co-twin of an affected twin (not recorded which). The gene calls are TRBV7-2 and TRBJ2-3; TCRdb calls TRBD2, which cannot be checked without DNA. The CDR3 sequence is CASSRTMGLAGADTQYF.